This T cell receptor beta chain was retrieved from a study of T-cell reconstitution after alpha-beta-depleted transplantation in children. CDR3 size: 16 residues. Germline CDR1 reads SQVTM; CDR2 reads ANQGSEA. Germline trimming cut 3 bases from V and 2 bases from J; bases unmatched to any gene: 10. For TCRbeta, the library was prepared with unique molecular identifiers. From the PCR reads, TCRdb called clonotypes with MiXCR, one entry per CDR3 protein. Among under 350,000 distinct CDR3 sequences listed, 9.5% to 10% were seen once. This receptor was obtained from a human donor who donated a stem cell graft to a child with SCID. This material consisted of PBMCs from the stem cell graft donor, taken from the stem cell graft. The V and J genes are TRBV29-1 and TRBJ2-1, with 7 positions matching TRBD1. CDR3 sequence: CSVEGTVGVAYNEQFF. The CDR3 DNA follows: TGCAGCGTTGAGGGGACAGTAGGGGTAGCCTACAATGAGCAGTTCTTC.